Sequencing of this T cell receptor (beta chain) was carried out in a study of T cells in Graves' hyperthyroidism and ophthalmopathy (dated by TCRdb to the late 2010s). With regard to the full study: Peripheral blood samples were taken at initial diagnosis, before any treatment was given. According to the paper, TCR Vbeta CDR3 sequencing was carried out on some 130 peripheral blood samples, which came from around 43 ophthalmopathy, around 75 hyperthyroidism and about 17 progressor patients. The roughly 94 discovery patients were randomly split 7:3 into training and test sets. Following sampling, methimazole starting at 30 mg daily was given to hyperthyroidism patients, and high-dose intravenous methylprednisolone was given to ophthalmopathy patients. An independent validation cohort of about 19 hyperthyroidism patients and approximately 15 patients who later progressed to ophthalmopathy tested prospective prediction of ophthalmopathy. To identify TCR V-J signatures that set the groups apart, the researchers used a discovery cohort of more than 95 patients, made up of about 44 with Graves' ophthalmopathy and 57 with stable Graves' hyperthyroidism. Thyroid tissue and blood T-cell repertoires from several Graves' hyperthyroidism patients were also compared in the study.

This clonotype was counted a few times. It has no known antigen specificity. Nothing much larger sits one base from this clone, and base qualities are not available. Hyperthyroidism patients were newly diagnosed, with disease duration under 2 months, and aged 18 to 65 years. Exclusion was applied to patients with uncontrolled infections, other autoimmune diseases, pregnancy or lactation. Diagnoses were established on the basis of clinical symptoms, serum thyroxine and TRAb, thyroid ultrasound, and orbital computed tomography. Blood from progressor patients was drawn when they were first diagnosed with hyperthyroidism, before any ophthalmopathy symptoms appeared. PBMCs were isolated from approximately 10 ml of fresh peripheral blood by Ficoll-Paque density gradient centrifugation. Progressor patients were first diagnosed with Graves' hyperthyroidism and then developed ophthalmopathy during follow-up. Trizol reagent was used to extract total RNA, and RNA quality was then checked on an Agilent 2100 Bioanalyzer.

The TCR beta CDR3 regions were amplified from RNA transcripts. For the first round of RT-PCR on the TCR CDR3, the HTBI primer set was used together with the Qiagen OneStep RT-PCR kit. Libraries were constructed in a second round of multiplex PCR, after which size selection and purification were carried out. Libraries were sequenced paired-end with 100 bp reads on an Illumina HiSeq2000. On the study's bioinformatics: Raw data were processed with SOAPnuke, discarding reads with adapters, uncalled bases, mean Phred below 15, or no exact constant-primer or identifier match. High-quality paired reads were merged using COPE v1.2.5, and each unique nucleotide sequence was defined as a clonotype. MiTCR v1.1 was used to align the clonotypes against IMGT TRBV, TRBD and TRBJ reference segments. Analysis was restricted to V-J combinations with a frequency above 0.0001, which covered 99.2% of repertoires. A TCS score was defined as the ratio of F50 (clonal expansion) to E x V (chaos), with BLOSUM62-based TCRdist applied between CDR3 peptides within each V-J. Welch's t-statistics and random forest reduced several hundred V-J features to around 14, which were used in a naive Bayes classifier (R e1071). Using fastp at Q25 and MiXCR, TCRdb reprocessed the public reads and kept productive beta chains. Rows are unified per CDR3 protein, each entry keeping the most common DNA and genes. These V and J calls derive from TCRdb rather than the authors' analysis. The sample table holds about 770,000 distinct CDR3 sequences, of which approximately 19% were seen once. The ten largest clones capture over 15% of the sample.

What the authors observed across the whole study: Most expanded thyroid clonotypes (frequency above 0.001) were also detected in blood, a finding suggesting that blood repertoires may reflect thyroid immune responses. A 13 V-J signature model separated ophthalmopathy from stable hyperthyroidism, with around 90% sensitivity and 81.08% specificity in cross-validation and 80%/75% in testing. No statistical method was used to fix the sample size in advance, and group allocation was not hidden from the investigators. In validation, the model predicted progression to ophthalmopathy a median of roughly 6.1 months before onset, with over 60% sensitivity and 72.22% specificity.

Sequencing input: blood. The source is a woman aged 50 to 60 with Graves' hyperthyroidism that later progressed to Graves' ophthalmopathy.

The bases read TGTGCCAGTAAGGGGGTAGCGGGGGGGAGCTCCTACAATGAGCAGTTCTTC. It translates as CASKGVAGGSSYNEQFF. The chain links TRBV19 with TRBJ2-1; 11 bases in the junction line up with TRBD2. The CDR3 holds 17 amino acids from the cysteine to the phenylalanine. The sequence is cut down to CDR3 DNA, 51 bases in frame from base 1. V and J are trimmed by 7 bases and 0 bases, and the gene matches miss 8 bases of the junction. CDR1 and CDR2, looked up from the germline V gene (reference sequence), are LNHDA and SQIVND.